This T cell receptor beta chain emerged from a study of cytomegalovirus exposure and HLA in healthy donors. About the research overall: Falling in the Caucasian-associated ancestry cluster were about four fifths of 398 genotyped donors.

Comments on this clone: Its antigen is currently unknown.

Overall study findings and caveats: According to reports, the classifier identified cytomegalovirus status with high specificity and sensitivity.

The study ran its PCR with 60 Vbeta and 13 Jbeta primers. Only in-frame clones appear in the TCRdb table, and some are missing; sequencing was by immunoSEQ multiplex PCR. This sample's clone table lists around 100,000 clones. The clonotype originates from a man aged 35 to 55 in good health and CMV-seronegative. The specimen was PBMCs.

In nucleotides, the CDR3 is TGTGCCAGTACTGGGGGAGGAGGTTACAATGAGCAGTTCTTC. Translating gives CASTGGGGYNEQFF. This chain connects TRBV19 to TRBJ2-1, with D perhaps matching TRBD2 (6 bases). In germline, CDR1 is LNHDA, CDR2 SQIVND (reference sequence). This CDR3 spans 14 amino acids. V lost 7 bases and J 4 bases, leaving 14 bases between the germline ends.